A single T cell receptor (beta chain) is shown here with its context. Its target is not known. CDR3 length: 18 amino acids. Germline loops: CDR1 MDHEN, CDR2 SYDVKM. Losses at the gene ends were 4 bases for V and 0 bases for J; bases not matched to a gene: 8. This specimen comes from a study of T-cell reconstitution after alpha-beta-depleted transplantation in children. Construction of the TCRbeta library involved unique molecular identifiers. Each CDR3 protein is one row after TCRdb ran MiXCR on the PCR reads. The sample shows tens of thousands of distinct CDR3 sequences, about a sixth of them seen only once. Regarding the study as a whole: Several patients had high TCRbeta diversity at day 60; it came from surviving recipient T cells and thymic progenitors. Once a year had passed after transplant, T-cell counts and diversity came mostly from newly produced T cells. Several hundred expanded graft clones reportedly supplied alpha-beta T cells about two months after transplant.

The sample here was PBMCs, mostly from graft donor cells, taken 360 days after TCRalphabeta/CD19-depleted stem cell transplant. This clonotype was sampled from a male patient under 10 years old who had a stem cell transplant for acute lymphoblastic leukemia, so the T cells may come from the graft donor. The chain couples TRBV28 to TRBJ2-3, with 12 bases fitting TRBD2. Here the CDR3 reads CASSSHLAGGPSTDTQYF. CDR3 nucleotide sequence: TGTGCCAGCAGTTCCCACCTAGCGGGAGGGCCTAGCACAGATACGCAGTATTTT.